Below are 12 T cell receptor beta chains sequenced from a single sample in a study of cytomegalovirus exposure and HLA in healthy donors. PCR primers comprised 60 Vbeta and 13 Jbeta primers. Assay: immunoSEQ multiplex PCR; the TCRdb copy retains only in-frame clones and omits some. The listing contains 70,000 or so clones. The sequenced material came from PBMCs. These receptors all stem from a man aged 35 to 55 in good health and CMV-seronegative.

V gene TRBV7-8 combines with J gene TRBJ1-6; D call uncertain. V was trimmed by 3 bases and J by 3 bases, leaving 12 bases between them. The CDR3 has 16 residues. CDR1 is SGHVS, CDR2 FQNEAQ, per germline. The CDR3 reads CASSLESPNYNSPLHF. The CDR3 region has the DNA TGTGCCAGCAGCTTGGAGTCCCCGAACTATAATTCACCCCTCCACTTT.

The J gene is TRBJ2-5, the V gene TRBV30, with D possibly TRBD2 on 5 matching bases. Germline lookup yields CDR1 GTSNPN and CDR2 SVGIG (reference sequence). This CDR3 comprises 11 residues. The ends were cut back, 4 bases at V and 11 bases at J, with 14 bases in the middle. The CDR3 nucleotides read TGTGCCTGGATAAGCGCCTGGGAGCAGTACTTC. Translating it yields CAWISAWEQYF.

This rearrangement joins TRBV5-4 to TRBJ2-3, with 15 bases aligning to TRBD2. The V gene end was trimmed by 9 bases and the J gene end by 5 bases; junction bases not matched to a gene: 4. Germline V CDR1 and CDR2: SGHNT, YYREEE (reference sequence). This CDR3 is 14 amino acids long. For the CDR3, the DNA is TGTGCCAACGGACTAGCGGGAGGGGAAGATACGCAGTATTTT. Protein product: CANGLAGGEDTQYF.

The CDR3 DNA reads TGTGCCAGCATGCAGGGAATTCGGAAAGAGACCCAGTACTTC. It yields the protein CASMQGIRKETQYF. The chain employs TRBV27 and TRBJ2-5; the D gene is possibly TRBD1 (5 bases). The V end was cut by 7 bases, the J end by 3 bases, with 15 bases between. Per the germline V gene, CDR1 is MNHEY and CDR2 is SMNVEV (reference sequence). The CDR3 totals 14 residues.

This rearrangement joins TRBV7-9 to TRBJ2-2; maybe TRBD1 (6 bases). Trimming removed 4 bases from V and 7 bases from J, with 13 bases in between. The germline V gene has CDR1 SEHNR and CDR2 FQNEAQ (reference sequence). This CDR3 spans 14 amino acids. In DNA, the CDR3 is TGTGCCAGCAGCTCGCGGACAGTCGGCGGGGAGCTGTTTTTT. As protein: CASSSRTVGGELFF.

The chain couples TRBV27 to TRBJ2-7; 8 nucleotides align to TRBD2. Germline V lookup: CDR1 MNHEY, CDR2 SMNVEV (reference sequence). V lost 3 bases to trimming and J lost 10 bases; unmatched junction nucleotides: 8. The CDR3 runs 13 residues. The CDR3 loop is CASSFTAGGYQYF. The CDR3 DNA reads as TGTGCCAGCAGTTTTACGGCGGGAGGATACCAGTACTTC.

With respect to this clone: Different DNA sequences within this sample yield the same CDR3. The chain links TRBV5-1 to TRBJ1-2; D perhaps matches TRBD1 (6 bases). CDR1 is SGHRS and CDR2 is YFSETQ in the germline V gene. CDR3 length: 14 residues. Trimming removed 4 bases from V and 0 bases from J, with 10 bases in between. CDR3 DNA sequence: TGCGCCAGCAGCAGCGGACAGCCTAACTATGGCTACACCTTC. Protein sequence: CASSSGQPNYGYTF.

The chain carries TRBV2 and TRBJ2-3; 7 bases line up with TRBD2. The germline V gene encodes CDR1 SNHLY and CDR2 FYNNEI. Trimming took 6 bases from V and 0 from J; bases not matched to a gene: 9. The CDR3 covers 16 residues. The CDR3 nucleotides read TGTGCCAGCAGGGCTTATTACGGGGGGAGCACAGATACGCAGTATTTT. Amino acid sequence: CASRAYYGGSTDTQYF. The variable domain in full, completed from reference TRBV2 and TRBJ2-3, reads EPEVTQTPSHQVTQMGQEVILRCVPISNHLYFYWYRQILGQKVEFLVSFYNNEISEKSEIFDDQFSVERPDGSNFTLKIRSTKLEDSAMYFCASRAYYGGSTDTQYFGPGTRLTVL.

The gene calls are TRBV15 and TRBJ2-5; D is perhaps TRBD2 (6 bases). The CDR3 is made up of 15 amino acids. The V and J ends lost 1 base and 5 bases respectively, with 14 bases between them. The V gene's germline CDR1 is LNHNV and CDR2 YYDKDF (reference sequence). The DNA of the CDR3 is TGTGCCACCAGCAGAGGGGGTGCAGGAGGGGAGACCCAGTACTTC. Encoded protein: CATSRGGAGGETQYF.

The chain employs TRBV4-3 and TRBJ1-5; no reliable D call. The CDR3 consists of 13 residues. Trimming took off 4 bases at V and 4 bases at J, with 8 bases between the two ends. Germline lookup yields CDR1 LGHNA and CDR2 YSLEER. The CDR3 nucleotides are TGCGCCAGCAGCCCCGGGGTTAATCAGCCCCAGCATTTT. Translation gives CASSPGVNQPQHF.

This chain connects TRBV6-5 to TRBJ1-2; a weak D match, TRBD1 (5 bases). V was clipped by 4 bases and J by 5 bases, with 17 bases between them. The germline V gene has CDR1 MNHEY and CDR2 SVGAGI. The CDR3 consists of 15 residues. The CDR3 DNA is TGTGCCAGCAGTTCACAGGTGGCCAAGGATTATGGCTACACCTTC. It translates to CASSSQVAKDYGYTF.

The V call is TRBV19, the J call TRBJ2-7; 7 nucleotides match TRBD2. Germline CDR1 reads LNHDA; CDR2 reads SQIVND (reference sequence). The V and J ends lost 3 bases and 4 bases, in that order; junction bases with no gene match: 6. The CDR3 is 14 residues long. CDR3 nucleotide sequence: TGTGCCAGTAGTATCGGCGGGGGTGGGTACGAGCAGTACTTC. Translation: CASSIGGGGYEQYF.